This T cell receptor beta chain was sequenced for a study of cytomegalovirus exposure and HLA in healthy donors. Background on the study: Most donors, 70% to 85% of some 400 genotyped, fell in the Caucasian-associated ancestry cluster. Study conclusions and caveats: Reportedly, diagnosis of cytomegalovirus status by the classifier showed high specificity and sensitivity.

Every donor was a healthy person donating bone marrow. As concerns this clone: The antigen is unknown.

Amplification used 60 Vbeta primers and 13 Jbeta primers. Sequenced by immunoSEQ multiplex PCR; TCRdb stores in-frame clones only, minus some. The sample carries roughly 180,000 clones, more than 75% recorded once. The sequenced sample consisted of PBMCs. The origin of this receptor is a man aged 35 to 55 in good health and CMV-seronegative.

CDR3 in amino acids: CASSLETGFPEAFF. CDR3 DNA sequence: TGTGCCAGCAGCTTGGAAACGGGGTTTCCTGAAGCTTTCTTT. The chain links TRBV5-5 to TRBJ1-1; D is ambiguous. Germline CDR1 is SGHKS and CDR2 is YYEKEE (reference sequence). The CDR3 is made up of 14 amino acids. Trimming pared 0 bases from V and 6 bases from J, leaving 12 bases between.